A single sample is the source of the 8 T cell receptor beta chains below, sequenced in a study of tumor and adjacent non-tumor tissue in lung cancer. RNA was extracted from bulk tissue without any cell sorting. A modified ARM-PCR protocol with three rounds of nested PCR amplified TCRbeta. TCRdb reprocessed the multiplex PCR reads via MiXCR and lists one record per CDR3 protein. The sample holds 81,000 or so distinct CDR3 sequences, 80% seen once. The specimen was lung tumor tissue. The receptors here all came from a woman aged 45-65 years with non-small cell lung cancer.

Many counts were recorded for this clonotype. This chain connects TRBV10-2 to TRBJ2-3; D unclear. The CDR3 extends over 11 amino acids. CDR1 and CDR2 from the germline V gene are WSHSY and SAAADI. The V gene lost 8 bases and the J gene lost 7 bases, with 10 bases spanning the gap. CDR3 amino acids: CASGEENTQYF. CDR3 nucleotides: TGCGCCAGCGGAGAGGAGAATACGCAGTATTTT.

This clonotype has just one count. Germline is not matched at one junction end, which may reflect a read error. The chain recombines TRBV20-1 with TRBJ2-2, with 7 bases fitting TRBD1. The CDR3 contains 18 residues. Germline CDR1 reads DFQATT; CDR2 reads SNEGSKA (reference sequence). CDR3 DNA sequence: TGCAGTGCTAGAGAAGATGCTTTCGGACAGGCCTTCGGTGGGGACCTGTTTTTT. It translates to CSAREDAFGQAFGGDLFF.

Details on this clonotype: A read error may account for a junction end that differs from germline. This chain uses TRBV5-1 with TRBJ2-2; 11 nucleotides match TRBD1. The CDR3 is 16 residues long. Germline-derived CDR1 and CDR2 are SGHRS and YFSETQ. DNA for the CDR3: TGCGCCCGCAGCCCCTCGGACAGGGGGCTAACCGGGGAGCTGTTCTTT. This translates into CARSPSDRGLTGELFF. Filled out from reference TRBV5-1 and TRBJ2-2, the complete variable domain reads KAGVTQTPRYLIKTRGQQVTLSCSPISGHRSVSWYQQTPGQGLQFLFEYFSETQRNKGNFPGRFSGRQFSNSRSEMNVSTLELGDSALYLCARSPSDRGLTGELFFGEGSRLTVL.

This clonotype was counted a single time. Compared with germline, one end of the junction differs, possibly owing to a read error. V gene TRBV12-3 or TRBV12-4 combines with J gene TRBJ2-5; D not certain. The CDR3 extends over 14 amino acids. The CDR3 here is CVSDHVTDQETQYF. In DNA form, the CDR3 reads TGTGTCAGCGACCATGTTACGGACCAAGAGACCCAGTACTTC.

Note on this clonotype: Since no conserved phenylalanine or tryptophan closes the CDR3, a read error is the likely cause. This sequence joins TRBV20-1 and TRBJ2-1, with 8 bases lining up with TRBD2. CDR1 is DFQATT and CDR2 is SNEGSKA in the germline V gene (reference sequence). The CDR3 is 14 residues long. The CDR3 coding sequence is TGCAGTGCTAGCGGGAGGGCCTCCTACAATGATCAGTTCCTC. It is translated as CSASGRASYNDQFL.

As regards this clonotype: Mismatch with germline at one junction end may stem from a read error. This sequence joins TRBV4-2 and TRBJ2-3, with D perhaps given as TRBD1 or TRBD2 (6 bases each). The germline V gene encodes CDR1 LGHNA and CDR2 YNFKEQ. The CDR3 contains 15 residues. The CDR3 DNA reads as TGTGCTAGCAGCCAATACAGGGAGGTCACAACTACGCAGTATTTT. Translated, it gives CASSQYREVTTTQYF.

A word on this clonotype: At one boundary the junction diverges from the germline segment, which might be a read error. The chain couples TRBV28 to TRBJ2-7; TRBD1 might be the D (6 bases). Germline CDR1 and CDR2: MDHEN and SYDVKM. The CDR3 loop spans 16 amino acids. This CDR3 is CASCSRIQGGIYEQYF. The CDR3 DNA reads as TGCGCCAGCTGTTCTAGGATACAAGGGGGAATCTACGAGCAGTACTTC.

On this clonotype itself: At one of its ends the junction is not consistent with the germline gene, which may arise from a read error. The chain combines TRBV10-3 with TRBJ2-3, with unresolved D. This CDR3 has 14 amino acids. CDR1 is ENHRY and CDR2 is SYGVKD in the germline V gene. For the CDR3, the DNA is TGTGCCACGAACCCGACGTCAGGCACAGATACGCGGTATTTT. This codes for CATNPTSGTDTRYF.